The 28 T cell receptor beta chains reported below all come from one sample, sequenced in a study of OX40 agonist ivuxolimab in advanced cancers. Sequencing was performed with immunoSEQ multiplex PCR; in TCRdb, only in-frame clones are kept and a portion is missing. The sample has 35,000 to 45,000 clones; 80% to 90% are singletons. The input for sequencing was CD4+ or CD8+ T cells sorted from blood, taken in a trial of the OX40 agonist ivuxolimab. Receptors were obtained from an adult with an advanced solid tumor such as melanoma, head and neck, liver or kidney cancer.

This chain uses TRBV30 with TRBJ2-7; the D gene could be TRBD1 or TRBD2 (6 bases each). The CDR3 has 11 residues. In germline, CDR1 is GTSNPN, CDR2 SVGIG (reference sequence). V gave up 4 bases and J gave up 6 bases, with 10 bases separating them. CDR3 in amino acids: CAWNGGGEQYF. The CDR3, as DNA: TGTGCCTGGAACGGAGGGGGCGAGCAGTACTTC.

The J gene is TRBJ1-2, the V gene TRBV6-6; maybe TRBD1 (6 bases). CDR1 is MNHNY and CDR2 is SVGAGI in the germline V gene (reference sequence). The ends were cut back, 6 bases at V and 2 bases at J, with 10 bases in the middle. The CDR3 consists of 13 residues. The CDR3: CASSPGQNYGYTF. The CDR3 nucleotides are TGTGCCAGCAGCCCCGGACAGAACTATGGCTACACCTTC.

This clone was counted once. This chain connects TRBV10-2 to TRBJ2-5, with a weak D call TRBD1 (7 bases). The CDR3 loop spans 15 amino acids. Germline values: CDR1 WSHSY, CDR2 SAAADI. Trimming took off 2 bases at V and 4 bases at J, with 14 bases between the two ends. CDR3 nucleotide sequence: TGCGCCAGCAGTGAGCCGGGGGCAGGGGGAGAGACCCAGTACTTC. This sequence encodes CASSEPGAGGETQYF.

This chain links TRBV2 with TRBJ2-7; D might be TRBD1 or TRBD2, each matching 6 bases. V dropped 6 bases and J dropped 12 bases, with 21 bases sitting between them. From germline, CDR1 is SNHLY and CDR2 FYNNEI. The CDR3 is 13 residues long. The CDR3 protein is CASRRGDYEQWYF. CDR3 nucleotides: TGTGCCAGCAGGAGGGGGGATTACGAGCAGTGGTACTTC.

This clone has only one observation. The gene calls are TRBV7-3 and TRBJ2-2; D unresolved. This CDR3 has 15 residues. From germline, CDR1 is SGHTA and CDR2 FQGTGA. V was pared by 5 bases and J by 0 bases, with 10 bases between. CDR3 nucleotide sequence: TGTGCCAGCAGCCCTAACAACGCGAACACCGGGGAGCTGTTTTTT. Amino acid sequence: CASSPNNANTGELFF.

The chain couples TRBV30 to TRBJ1-1; unclear D gene. With 1 base removed from V and 8 bases from J, the gap between germline ends came to 20 bases. CDR1 is GTSNPN, CDR2 SVGIG, per germline (reference sequence). The CDR3 has 15 amino acids. The CDR3 nucleotides read TGTGCCTGGAGTGAAATGCGGATATTCCTCACCGAAGCTTTCTTT. It yields the protein CAWSEMRIFLTEAFF.

This chain connects TRBV18 to TRBJ1-3, with TRBD1 as a possible D gene (5 bases). This CDR3 is 14 amino acids long. Germline-derived CDR1 and CDR2 are KGHSH and LQKENI. V was clipped by 1 base and J by 2 bases, with 6 bases between them. DNA for the CDR3: TGTGCCAGCTCACCACAGGGGACTGGAAACACCATATATTTT. The encoded protein is CASSPQGTGNTIYF.

This sequence joins TRBV2 and TRBJ1-3, with D unresolved. Trimming took 4 bases from V and 0 from J, leaving 10 bases between them. The CDR3 contains 15 residues. In germline, CDR1 is SNHLY, CDR2 FYNNEI. The CDR3 sequence is CASSGQLLSGNTIYF. CDR3 nucleotides: TGTGCCAGCAGTGGTCAGCTTCTCTCTGGAAACACCATATATTTT. Full variable domain (remainder filled in from reference TRBV2 and TRBJ1-3): EPEVTQTPSHQVTQMGQEVILRCVPISNHLYFYWYRQILGQKVEFLVSFYNNEISEKSEIFDDQFSVERPDGSNFTLKIRSTKLEDSAMYFCASSGQLLSGNTIYFGEGSWLTVV.

The J gene is TRBJ1-5, the V gene TRBV27; the D is unclear. Germline V lookup: CDR1 MNHEY, CDR2 SMNVEV (reference sequence). This CDR3 contains 13 residues. V was pared by 0 bases and J by 2 bases, with 2 bases between. CDR3 nucleotides: TGTGCCAGCAGTTTATCAGGCAATCAGCCCCAGCATTTT. The encoded protein is CASSLSGNQPQHF.

This clone was seen a single time. V gene TRBV6-1 combines with J gene TRBJ1-4, with no clear D. Germline CDR1 reads MNHNS; CDR2 reads SASEGT. Trimming stripped 2 bases from V and 11 bases from J, with 15 bases between. The CDR3 is 14 amino acids. The DNA for the CDR3 is TGTGCCAGCAGTGAACAAACATACCGGGCGAAACTGTTTTTT. It specifies CASSEQTYRAKLFF.

J is TRBJ2-7 and V is TRBV5-1; tentatively, D is TRBD2 (6 bases). The CDR3 has 18 amino acids. V shed 0 bases and J shed 3 bases, with 22 bases lying between them. Germline CDR1 is SGHRS and CDR2 is YFSETQ. CDR3 residues: CASSLDPGLISSHYEQYF. In DNA form, the CDR3 reads TGCGCCAGCAGCTTGGATCCGGGACTCATATCCTCACACTACGAGCAGTACTTC.

This chain connects TRBV6-1 to TRBJ2-7; 9 positions agree with TRBD1. V dropped 6 bases and J dropped 3; count of bases not matched to a gene: 3. The CDR3 spans 13 residues. Germline CDR1 is MNHNS and CDR2 is SASEGT. CDR3 nucleotides: TGTGCCAGCAGGTGGACAGGGGTCTACGAGCAGTACTTC. It specifies CASRWTGVYEQYF.

This clone was picked up a small number of times. The rearrangement uses TRBV6-1 and TRBJ1-5; D is uncertain. V lost 8 bases and J lost 9, with 17 bases in between. Germline CDR1 and CDR2: MNHNS and SASEGT. The CDR3 is 13 residues long. The CDR3 nucleotides read TGTGCCAGCGAAGTTGAGGGTGATCGGCCCCAGCATTTT. Residues: CASEVEGDRPQHF.

This chain connects TRBV2 to TRBJ1-3; D is uncertain. Germline assignment: CDR1 SNHLY and CDR2 FYNNEI. The length of the CDR3 is 16 residues. The germline V and J ends were trimmed by 1 base and 0 bases, with 10 bases remaining between them. CDR3 protein: CASSEGGPNSGNTIYF. CDR3 bases: TGTGCCAGCAGTGAAGGAGGACCGAACTCTGGAAACACCATATATTTT.

As DNA, the CDR3 is TGCGCCAGCAGTCAGGGGCAGGAAAATGAAAAACTGTTTTTT. This encodes CASSQGQENEKLFF. The chain joins TRBV5-1 to TRBJ1-4; perhaps TRBD1 as D (6 bases). V was clipped by 5 bases and J by 5 bases, with 13 bases between them. CDR1 is SGHRS, CDR2 YFSETQ, per germline. There are 14 residues in the CDR3.

The genes are TRBV19 and TRBJ2-3; tentative D call: TRBD2 (6 bases). Germline CDR1 LNHDA, CDR2 SQIVND (reference sequence). V lost 8 bases to trimming and J lost 0 bases, with 12 bases between them. CDR3 length equals 14 residues. The CDR3 nucleotides are TGTGCCAGTTCTGGCGGGGTAAGCACAGATACGCAGTATTTT. This encodes CASSGGVSTDTQYF. The variable domain in full, completed from reference TRBV19 and TRBJ2-3, reads DGGITQSPKYLFRKEGQNVTLSCEQNLNHDAMYWYRQDPGQGLRLIYYSQIVNDFQKGDIAEGYSVSREKKESFPLTVTSAQKNPTAFYLCASSGGVSTDTQYFGPGTRLTVL.

The chain recombines TRBV2 with TRBJ1-2; tentatively, D is TRBD1 (5 bases). Germline lookup yields CDR1 SNHLY and CDR2 FYNNEI. The CDR3 loop spans 14 amino acids. Trimming cost V 2 bases and J 4 bases, with 11 bases left between them. CDR3 amino acids: CASSESRDFYGYTF. CDR3 nucleotides: TGTGCCAGCAGTGAAAGTAGGGACTTCTATGGCTACACCTTC.

The J gene is TRBJ1-2, the V gene TRBV28, with 7 bases lining up with TRBD1. V shed 2 bases, J shed 3 bases, and the junction held 3 bases outside the gene matches. The CDR3 runs to 14 residues. Looked up from germline, CDR1 is MDHEN and CDR2 is SYDVKM. Here the CDR3 reads CASSLPGTDYGYTF. The CDR3 DNA reads TGTGCCAGCAGTTTACCGGGGACAGACTATGGCTACACCTTC.

V usage is TRBV6-5 and J usage is TRBJ2-7, with TRBD1 as a possible D gene (6 bases). Germline V gene data show CDR1 as MNHEY and CDR2 as SVGAGI. Trimming removed 5 bases from V and 4 bases from J, with 15 bases in between. CDR3 length: 14 amino acids. Here the CDR3 DNA reads TGTGCCAGCAGTCCTGGGGGCGTAATATACGAGCAGTACTTC. Translating it yields CASSPGGVIYEQYF.

Note on this clone: The sample contains more than one DNA sequence encoding this CDR3. The J gene is TRBJ2-5, the V gene TRBV27; D unresolved. V was pared by 0 bases and J by 4 bases, with 3 bases between. Germline V gene sequence: CDR1 MNHEY, CDR2 SMNVEV (reference sequence). This CDR3 region has 12 residues. CDR3 region: CASSLSGETQYF. In DNA form, the CDR3 reads TGTGCCAGCAGTTTATCAGGAGAGACCCAGTACTTC.

The gene calls are TRBV6-1 and TRBJ1-1; D perhaps matches TRBD1 (6 bases). Per the germline V gene, CDR1 is MNHNS and CDR2 is SASEGT. The V end lost 10 bases, the J end lost 0 bases, and 12 bases lay between the germline ends. CDR3 length: 13 amino acids. DNA of the CDR3: TGTGCCACTGGGGGCAGCCTGAACACTGAAGCTTTCTTT. Its translation is CATGGSLNTEAFF.

The genes are TRBV19 and TRBJ2-3; 8 nucleotides agree with TRBD1. J lost 7 bases, V lost 11 bases, and 14 bases had no gene match. Germline values: CDR1 LNHDA, CDR2 SQIVND (reference sequence). The CDR3 has 14 amino acids. The CDR3 nucleotides are TGTGCCTCCGAGGGGACAGGAGTCCGGAATACGCAGTATTTT. It specifies CASEGTGVRNTQYF.

In its sample, this clone was seen once. The genes are TRBV7-8 and TRBJ1-1; D might be TRBD1 (6 bases). With 5 bases removed from V and 3 bases from J, the gap between germline ends came to 16 bases. This CDR3 is built from 15 residues. Per germline, CDR1 SGHVS and CDR2 FQNEAQ. The CDR3 DNA reads TGTGCCAGCAGCCCCCAGCAGGCAGGGGACACTGAAGCTTTCTTT. Protein sequence: CASSPQQAGDTEAFF.

Written as DNA, the CDR3 is TGTGCCAGCAGGAACAGGGCGGGTAATGAAAAACTGTTTTTT. Protein product: CASRNRAGNEKLFF. The J gene is TRBJ1-4, the V gene TRBV2; possible D gene TRBD1, 6 bases. The V end was cut by 6 bases, the J end by 4 bases, with 12 bases between. The CDR3 is made up of 14 amino acids. CDR1 is SNHLY, CDR2 FYNNEI, per germline.

The chain recombines TRBV29-1 with TRBJ2-1; D may match TRBD1 or TRBD2 (6 bases each). Trimming removed 0 bases from V and 6 bases from J, with 12 bases in between. Germline V gene lookup returns CDR1 SQVTM and CDR2 ANQGSEA. The CDR3 runs 14 residues. The CDR3 is CSVEDGGGGNEQFF. DNA for the CDR3: TGCAGCGTTGAAGATGGAGGAGGGGGCAATGAGCAGTTCTTC.

The V call is TRBV7-8, the J call TRBJ1-2; no definite D call. From germline, CDR1 is SGHVS and CDR2 FQNEAQ. The CDR3 runs 16 residues. Trimming cost V 2 bases and J 4 bases, with 17 bases left between them. CDR3 in DNA: TGTGCCAGCAGCTTAAGCGAGGGCTCTAGTTTCTATGGCTACACCTTC. It is translated as CASSLSEGSSFYGYTF. Combining the CDR3 with reference TRBV7-8 and TRBJ1-2 gives the whole variable domain GAGVSQSPRYKVAKRGQDVALRCDPISGHVSLFWYQQALGQGPEFLTYFQNEAQLDKSGLPSDRFFAERPEGSVSTLKIQRTQQEDSAVYLCASSLSEGSSFYGYTFGSGTRLTVV.

This clone occurred a few times. The gene calls are TRBV30 and TRBJ1-6; 7 bases line up with TRBD1. The V and J ends lost 3 bases and 8 bases, in that order; junction bases with no gene match: 7. Per germline, CDR1 GTSNPN and CDR2 SVGIG (reference sequence). The CDR3 totals 14 residues. For the CDR3, the DNA is TGTGCCTGGAGAGCAGGGGGGGATTATTCACCCCTCCACTTT. Translated, it gives CAWRAGGDYSPLHF.

The chain recombines TRBV6-1 with TRBJ2-7; maybe TRBD2 (5 bases). Germline CDR1 and CDR2: MNHNS and SASEGT. V shed 4 bases and J shed 0 bases, with 10 bases lying between them. The CDR3 length is 14 residues. DNA for the CDR3: TGTGCCAGCAGTGGGCCGGGGAGCTCCTACGAGCAGTACTTC. It is translated as CASSGPGSSYEQYF.